The present entry profiles one TCR beta chain with its context. Its antigen is unknown. Trimming removed 5 bases from V and 4 bases from J, with 10 bases in between. The germline gives CDR1 SGHTA, CDR2 FQGNSA. This CDR3 has 13 residues. Sequencing used cDNA as its template, made by extracting RNA and reverse transcribing it. Data came from immunoSEQ multiplex PCR; TCRdb stores just in-frame clones and leaves some out. The table records approximately 200,000 clones, about three fifths of them present only once. This sample's treatment: oral pan-JAK inhibitor, 5-10 mg twice daily. Sorted out of PBMCs were CD4+ T cells and CD8+ T cells. The source of the sample is a study of CD8+ T cells in alopecia areata. Background on the study: At a dose of 5 to 10 mg twice daily, oral tofacitinib was given to treated patients.

Findings of the study overall: Association of baseline CD8+ expansion with response is uncertain owing to one nonresponder. Lesional tissue from the scalp (especially in alopecia totalis/universalis) showed higher clonality than normal scalp.

The TCR originated in a human donor with alopecia areata. The sample consisted of CD4+ T cells sorted from blood, taken at week 4, from a patient treated with tofacitinib. V and J are TRBV7-2 and TRBJ2-3; D remains unclear. The CDR3 DNA reads TGTGCCAGCAGCGTGGTGTCGGCAGATACGCAGTATTTT. It codes for CASSVVSADTQYF.